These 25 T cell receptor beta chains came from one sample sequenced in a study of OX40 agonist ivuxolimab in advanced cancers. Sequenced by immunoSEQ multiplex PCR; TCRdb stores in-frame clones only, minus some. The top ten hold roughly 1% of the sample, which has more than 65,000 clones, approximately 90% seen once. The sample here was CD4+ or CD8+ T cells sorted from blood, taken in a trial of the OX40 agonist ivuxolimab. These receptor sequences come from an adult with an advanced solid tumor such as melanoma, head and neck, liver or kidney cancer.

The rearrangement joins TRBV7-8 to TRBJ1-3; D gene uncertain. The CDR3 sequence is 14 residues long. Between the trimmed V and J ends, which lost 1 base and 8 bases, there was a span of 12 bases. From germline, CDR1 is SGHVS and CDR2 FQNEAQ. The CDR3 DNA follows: TGTGCCAGCAGCTTAGGACATAAGGAGGACACCATATATTTT. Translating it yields CASSLGHKEDTIYF.

CDR3 coding DNA: TGTGCCAGCAGCCCCGGGGTCCGCGAGCAGTACTTC. Residues: CASSPGVREQYF. V is TRBV7-2 and J is TRBJ2-7, with D perhaps TRBD2 (5 bases). V was clipped by 5 bases and J by 6 bases, with 11 bases between them. CDR1 SGHTA and CDR2 FQGNSA come from the germline V gene. CDR3 size: 12 residues.

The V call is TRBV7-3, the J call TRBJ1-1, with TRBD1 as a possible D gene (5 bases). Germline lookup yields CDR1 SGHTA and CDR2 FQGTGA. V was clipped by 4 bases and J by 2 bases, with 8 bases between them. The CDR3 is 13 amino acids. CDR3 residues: CASSSQGNTEAFF. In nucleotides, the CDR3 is TGTGCCAGCAGCTCCCAGGGAAACACTGAAGCTTTCTTT.

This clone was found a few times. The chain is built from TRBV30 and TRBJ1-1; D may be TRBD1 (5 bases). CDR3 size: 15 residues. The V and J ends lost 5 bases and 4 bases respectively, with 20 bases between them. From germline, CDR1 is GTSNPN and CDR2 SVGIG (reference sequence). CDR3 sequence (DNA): TGTGCCTGGTGGGCTGGGGGAAACTCGGGCACTGAAGCTTTCTTT. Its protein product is CAWWAGGNSGTEAFF. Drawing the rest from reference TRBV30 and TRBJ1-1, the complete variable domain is SQTIHQWPATLVQPVGSPLSLECTVEGTSNPNLYWYRQAAGRGLQLLFYSVGIGQISSEVPQNLSASRPQDRQFILSSKKLLLSDSGFYLCAWWAGGNSGTEAFFGQGTRLTVV.

CDR3 DNA sequence: TGTGCCAGCTCTAGCGGGGGGGACCAAGAGACCCAGTACTTC. Translating gives CASSSGGDQETQYF. The chain carries TRBV18 and TRBJ2-5, with TRBD2 identical over 11 bases. The CDR3 is made up of 14 amino acids. V shed 6 bases, J shed 0 bases, and the junction held 0 bases outside the gene matches. Per the germline V gene, CDR1 is KGHSH and CDR2 is LQKENI.

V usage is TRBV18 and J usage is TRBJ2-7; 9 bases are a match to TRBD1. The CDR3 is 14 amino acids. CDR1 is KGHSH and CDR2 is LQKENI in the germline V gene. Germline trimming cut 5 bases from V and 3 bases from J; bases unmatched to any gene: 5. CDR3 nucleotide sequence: TGTGCCAGCTCATCCGGGACAGGGAACTACGAGCAGTACTTC. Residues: CASSSGTGNYEQYF.

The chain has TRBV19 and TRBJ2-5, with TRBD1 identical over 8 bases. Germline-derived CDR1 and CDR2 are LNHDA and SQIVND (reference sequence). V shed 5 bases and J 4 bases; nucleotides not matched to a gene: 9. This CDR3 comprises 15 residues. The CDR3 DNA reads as TGTGCCAGTAGTGTCCGACAGGGGCTAGTAGAGACCCAGTACTTC. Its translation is CASSVRQGLVETQYF. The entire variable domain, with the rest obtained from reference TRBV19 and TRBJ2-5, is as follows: DGGITQSPKYLFRKEGQNVTLSCEQNLNHDAMYWYRQDPGQGLRLIYYSQIVNDFQKGDIAEGYSVSREKKESFPLTVTSAQKNPTAFYLCASSVRQGLVETQYFGPGTRLLVL.

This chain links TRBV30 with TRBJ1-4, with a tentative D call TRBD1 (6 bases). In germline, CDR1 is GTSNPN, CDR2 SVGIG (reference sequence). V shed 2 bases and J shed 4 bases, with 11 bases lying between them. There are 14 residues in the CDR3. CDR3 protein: CAWSRQVNNEKLFF. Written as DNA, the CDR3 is TGTGCCTGGAGTCGACAGGTTAATAATGAAAAACTGTTTTTT.

CDR3 loop: CASRKDYNQPQHF. The CDR3 DNA reads as TGTGCCAGCAGGAAGGATTACAATCAGCCCCAGCATTTT. The rearrangement links TRBV4-2 to TRBJ1-5; D not resolved. The CDR3 is 13 amino acids. The germline V and J ends were trimmed by 6 bases and 3 bases, with 9 bases remaining between them. Germline values: CDR1 LGHNA, CDR2 YNFKEQ.

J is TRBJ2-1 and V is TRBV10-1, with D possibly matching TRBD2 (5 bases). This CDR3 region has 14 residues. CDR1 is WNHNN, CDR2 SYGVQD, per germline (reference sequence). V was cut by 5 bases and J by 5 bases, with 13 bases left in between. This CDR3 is CASSPSGINNEQFF. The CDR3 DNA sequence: TGCGCCAGCAGTCCCTCCGGGATAAACAATGAGCAGTTCTTC.

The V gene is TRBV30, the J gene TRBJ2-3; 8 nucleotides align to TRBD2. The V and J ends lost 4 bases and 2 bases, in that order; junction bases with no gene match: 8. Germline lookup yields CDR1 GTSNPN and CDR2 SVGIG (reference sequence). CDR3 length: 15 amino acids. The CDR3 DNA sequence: TGTGCCTGGACCGTCGGACTAGCTGACACAGATACGCAGTATTTT. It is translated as CAWTVGLADTDTQYF.

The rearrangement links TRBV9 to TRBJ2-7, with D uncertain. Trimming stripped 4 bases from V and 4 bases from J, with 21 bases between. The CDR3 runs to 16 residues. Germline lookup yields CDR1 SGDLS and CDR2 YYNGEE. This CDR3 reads CASSPGGVLMGYEQYF. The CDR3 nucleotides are TGTGCCAGCAGCCCTGGTGGAGTCCTCATGGGTTACGAGCAGTACTTC.

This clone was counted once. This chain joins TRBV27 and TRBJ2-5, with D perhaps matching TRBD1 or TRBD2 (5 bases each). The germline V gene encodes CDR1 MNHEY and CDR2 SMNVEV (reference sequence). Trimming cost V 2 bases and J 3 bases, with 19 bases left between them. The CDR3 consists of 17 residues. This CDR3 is CASSLEGGRAEKETQYF. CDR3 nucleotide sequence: TGTGCCAGCAGTTTAGAGGGCGGCAGGGCGGAGAAAGAGACCCAGTACTTC.

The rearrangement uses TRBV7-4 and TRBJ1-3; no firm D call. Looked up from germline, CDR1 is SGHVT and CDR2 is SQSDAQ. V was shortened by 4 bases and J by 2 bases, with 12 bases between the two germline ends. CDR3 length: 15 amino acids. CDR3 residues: CASSSHRETGNTIYF. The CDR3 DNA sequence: TGTGCCAGCAGCTCACACCGGGAAACTGGAAACACCATATATTTT. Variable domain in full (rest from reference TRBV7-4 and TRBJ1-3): GAGVSQSPRYKVAKRGRDVALRCDSISGHVTLYWYRQTLGQGSEVLTYSQSDAQRDKSGRPSGRFSAERPERSVSTLKIQRTEQGDSAVYLCASSSHRETGNTIYFGEGSWLTVV.

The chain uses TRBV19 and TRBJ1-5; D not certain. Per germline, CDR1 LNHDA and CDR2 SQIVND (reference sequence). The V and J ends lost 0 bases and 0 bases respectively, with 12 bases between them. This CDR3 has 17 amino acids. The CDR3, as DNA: TGTGCCAGTAGTATAGATGGGCTGACCGATAGCAATCAGCCCCAGCATTTT. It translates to CASSIDGLTDSNQPQHF.

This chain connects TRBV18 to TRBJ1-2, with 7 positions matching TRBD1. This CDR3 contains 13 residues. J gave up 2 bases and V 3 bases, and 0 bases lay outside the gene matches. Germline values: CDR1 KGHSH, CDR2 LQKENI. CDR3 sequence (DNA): TGTGCCAGCTCACCGACAGGGAACTATGGCTACACCTTC. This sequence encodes CASSPTGNYGYTF.

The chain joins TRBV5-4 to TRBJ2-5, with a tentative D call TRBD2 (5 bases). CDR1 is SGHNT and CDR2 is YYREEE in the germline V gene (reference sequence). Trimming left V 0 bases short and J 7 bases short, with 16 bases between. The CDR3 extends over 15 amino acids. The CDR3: CASSLVQIEGATQYF. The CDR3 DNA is TGTGCCAGCAGCTTGGTCCAGATTGAGGGTGCGACCCAGTACTTC.

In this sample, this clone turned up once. CDR3 bases: TGTGCCAGCAGCGTAGAAGCGGGGGGAAACTACGAGCAGTACTTC. Amino acids: CASSVEAGGNYEQYF. This sequence joins TRBV9 and TRBJ2-7; 9 positions match TRBD2. Germline V gene lookup returns CDR1 SGDLS and CDR2 YYNGEE. The CDR3 is 15 amino acids. Trimming at V came to 0 bases and at J to 3 bases, leaving 4 bases not matched to a gene.

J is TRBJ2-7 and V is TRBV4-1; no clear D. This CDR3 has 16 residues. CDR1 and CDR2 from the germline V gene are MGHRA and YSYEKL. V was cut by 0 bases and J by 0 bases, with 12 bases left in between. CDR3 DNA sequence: TGCGCCAGCAGCCAAGATCTAACTCCGAGCTCCTACGAGCAGTACTTC. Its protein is CASSQDLTPSSYEQYF.

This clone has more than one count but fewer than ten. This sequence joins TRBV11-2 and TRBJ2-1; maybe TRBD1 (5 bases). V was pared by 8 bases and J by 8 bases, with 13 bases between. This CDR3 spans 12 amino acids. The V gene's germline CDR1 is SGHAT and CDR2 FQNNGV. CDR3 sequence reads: CASAPGYDEQFF. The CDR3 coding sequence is TGTGCCAGCGCCCCAGGGTACGATGAGCAGTTCTTC.

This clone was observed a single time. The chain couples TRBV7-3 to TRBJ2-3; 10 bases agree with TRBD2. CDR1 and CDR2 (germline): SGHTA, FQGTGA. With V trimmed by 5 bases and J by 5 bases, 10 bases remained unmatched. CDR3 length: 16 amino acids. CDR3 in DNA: TGTGCCAGCAGCCGCCACACTAGCGGGAATGGAGATACGCAGTATTTT. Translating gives CASSRHTSGNGDTQYF. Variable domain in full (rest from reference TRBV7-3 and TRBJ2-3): GAGVSQTPSNKVTEKGKYVELRCDPISGHTALYWYRQSLGQGPEFLIYFQGTGAADDSGLPNDRFFAVRPEGSVSTLKIQRTERGDSAVYLCASSRHTSGNGDTQYFGPGTRLTVL.

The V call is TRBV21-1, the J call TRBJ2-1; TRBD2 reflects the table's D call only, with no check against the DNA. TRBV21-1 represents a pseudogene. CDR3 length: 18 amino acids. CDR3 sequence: CASSKGGLEREGHNEQFF. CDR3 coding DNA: TGTGCCAGCAGCAAAGGGGGTCTTGAGCGGGAGGGCCATAATGAGCAGTTCTTC.

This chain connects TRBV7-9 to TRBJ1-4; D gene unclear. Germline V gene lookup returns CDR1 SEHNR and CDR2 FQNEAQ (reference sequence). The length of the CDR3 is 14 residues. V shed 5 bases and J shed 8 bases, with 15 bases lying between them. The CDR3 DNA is TGTGCCAGCAGCCCGAGCCTGGATTTCGAAAAACTGTTTTTT. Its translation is CASSPSLDFEKLFF.

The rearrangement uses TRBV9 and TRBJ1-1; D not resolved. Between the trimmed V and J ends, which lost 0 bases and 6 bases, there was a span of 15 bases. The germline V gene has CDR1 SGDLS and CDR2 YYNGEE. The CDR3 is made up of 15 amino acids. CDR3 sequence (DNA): TGTGCCAGCAGCGTAGATCCCGGGATGGGCGCTGAAGCTTTCTTT. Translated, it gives CASSVDPGMGAEAFF.

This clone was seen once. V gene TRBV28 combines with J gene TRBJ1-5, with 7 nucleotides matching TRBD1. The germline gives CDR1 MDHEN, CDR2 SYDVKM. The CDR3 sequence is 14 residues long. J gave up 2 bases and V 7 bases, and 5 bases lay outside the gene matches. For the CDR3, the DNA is TGTGCCAGCATGGCAGGGGGAGGCAATCAGCCCCAGCATTTT. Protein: CASMAGGGNQPQHF.